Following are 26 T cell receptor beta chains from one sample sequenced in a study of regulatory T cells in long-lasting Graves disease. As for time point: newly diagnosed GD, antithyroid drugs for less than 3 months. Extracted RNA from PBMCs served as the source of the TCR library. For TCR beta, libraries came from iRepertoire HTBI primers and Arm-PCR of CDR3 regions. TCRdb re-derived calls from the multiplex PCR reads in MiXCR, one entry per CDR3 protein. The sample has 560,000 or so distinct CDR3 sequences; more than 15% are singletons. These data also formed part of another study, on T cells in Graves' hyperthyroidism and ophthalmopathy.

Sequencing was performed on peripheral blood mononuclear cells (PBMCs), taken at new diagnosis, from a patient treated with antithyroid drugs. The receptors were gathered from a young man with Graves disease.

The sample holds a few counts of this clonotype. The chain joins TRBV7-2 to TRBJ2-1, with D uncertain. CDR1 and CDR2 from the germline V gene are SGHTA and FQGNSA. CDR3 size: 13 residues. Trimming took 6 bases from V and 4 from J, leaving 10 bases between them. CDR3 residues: CASSPQAYNEQFF. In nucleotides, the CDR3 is TGTGCCAGCAGTCCCCAGGCGTACAATGAGCAGTTCTTC.

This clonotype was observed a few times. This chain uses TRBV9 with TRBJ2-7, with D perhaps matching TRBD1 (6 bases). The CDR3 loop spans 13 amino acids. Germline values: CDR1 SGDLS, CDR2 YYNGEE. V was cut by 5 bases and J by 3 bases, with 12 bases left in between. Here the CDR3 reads CASSEGHDYEQYF. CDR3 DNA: TGTGCCAGCAGTGAGGGACACGACTACGAGCAGTACTTC. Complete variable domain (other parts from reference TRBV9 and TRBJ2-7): DSGVTQTPKHLITATGQRVTLRCSPRSGDLSVYWYQQSLDQGLQFLIQYYNGEERAKGNILERFSAQQFPDLHSELNLSSLELGDSALYFCASSEGHDYEQYFGPGTRLTVT.

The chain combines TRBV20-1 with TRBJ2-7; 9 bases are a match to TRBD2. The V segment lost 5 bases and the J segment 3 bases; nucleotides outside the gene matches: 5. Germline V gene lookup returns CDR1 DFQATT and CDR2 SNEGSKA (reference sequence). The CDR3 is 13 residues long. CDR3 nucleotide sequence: TGCAGTGCTTTGATGACTAGCGGCTACGAGCAGTACTTC. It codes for CSALMTSGYEQYF.

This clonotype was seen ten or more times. Here the CDR3 reads CASGTQGYGETQYF. The CDR3 DNA follows: TGTGCCAGCGGTACACAGGGATACGGGGAGACCCAGTACTTC. This chain joins TRBV19 and TRBJ2-5; a weak D match, TRBD1 (6 bases). Trimming cost V 9 bases and J 5 bases, with 19 bases left between them. The germline V gene encodes CDR1 LNHDA and CDR2 SQIVND (reference sequence). This CDR3 contains 14 residues. Combining the CDR3 with reference TRBV19 and TRBJ2-5 gives the whole variable domain DGGITQSPKYLFRKEGQNVTLSCEQNLNHDAMYWYRQDPGQGLRLIYYSQIVNDFQKGDIAEGYSVSREKKESFPLTVTSAQKNPTAFYLCASGTQGYGETQYFGPGTRLLVL.

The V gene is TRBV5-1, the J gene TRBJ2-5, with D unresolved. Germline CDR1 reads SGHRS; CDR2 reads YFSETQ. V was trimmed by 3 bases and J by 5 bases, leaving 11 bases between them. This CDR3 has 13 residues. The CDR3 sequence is CASSWGSGETQYF. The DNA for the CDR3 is TGCGCCAGCAGCTGGGGTTCCGGGGAGACCCAGTACTTC.

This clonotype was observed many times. The CDR3 loop is CASRASYEQYF. The CDR3 DNA reads as TGTGCCAGCAGGGCCTCCTACGAGCAGTACTTC. The V call is TRBV2, the J call TRBJ2-7; no clear D gene. CDR1 SNHLY and CDR2 FYNNEI come from the germline V gene. Trimming took off 6 bases at V and 0 bases at J, with 3 bases between the two ends. CDR3 size: 11 residues.

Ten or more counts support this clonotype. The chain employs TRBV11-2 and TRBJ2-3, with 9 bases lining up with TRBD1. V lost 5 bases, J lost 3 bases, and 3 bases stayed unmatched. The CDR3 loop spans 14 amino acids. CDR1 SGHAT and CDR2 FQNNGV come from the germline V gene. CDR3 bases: TGTGCCAGCAGCCGGGACAGGGCAACAGATACGCAGTATTTT. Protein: CASSRDRATDTQYF.

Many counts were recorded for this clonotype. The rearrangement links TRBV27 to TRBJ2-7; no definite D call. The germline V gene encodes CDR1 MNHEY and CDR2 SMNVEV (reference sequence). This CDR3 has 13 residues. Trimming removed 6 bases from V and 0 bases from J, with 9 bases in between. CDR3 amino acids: CASSPSPSYEQYF. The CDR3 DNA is TGTGCCAGCAGCCCGTCCCCCTCCTACGAGCAGTACTTC.

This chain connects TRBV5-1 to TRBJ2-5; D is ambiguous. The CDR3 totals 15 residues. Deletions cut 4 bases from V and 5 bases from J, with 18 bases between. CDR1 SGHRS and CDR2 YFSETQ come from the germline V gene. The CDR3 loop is CASSQDQYHGETQYF. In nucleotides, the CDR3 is TGCGCCAGCAGCCAGGACCAATACCACGGTGAGACCCAGTACTTC. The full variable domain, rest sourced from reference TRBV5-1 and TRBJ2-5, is KAGVTQTPRYLIKTRGQQVTLSCSPISGHRSVSWYQQTPGQGLQFLFEYFSETQRNKGNFPGRFSGRQFSNSRSEMNVSTLELGDSALYLCASSQDQYHGETQYFGPGTRLLVL.

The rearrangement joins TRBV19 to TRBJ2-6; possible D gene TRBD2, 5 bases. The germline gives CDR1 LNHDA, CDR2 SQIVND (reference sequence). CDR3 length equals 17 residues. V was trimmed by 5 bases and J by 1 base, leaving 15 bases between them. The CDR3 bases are TGTGCCAGTAGTGAAGCGGCATTAGCTTCTGGGGCCAACGTCCTGACTTTC. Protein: CASSEAALASGANVLTF.

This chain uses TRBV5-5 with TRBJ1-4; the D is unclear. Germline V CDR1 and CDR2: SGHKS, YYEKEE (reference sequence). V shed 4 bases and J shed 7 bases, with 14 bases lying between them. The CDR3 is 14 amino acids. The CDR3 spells CASSTLTPFEKLFF. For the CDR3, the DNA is TGTGCCAGCAGCACTCTAACACCTTTTGAAAAACTGTTTTTT.

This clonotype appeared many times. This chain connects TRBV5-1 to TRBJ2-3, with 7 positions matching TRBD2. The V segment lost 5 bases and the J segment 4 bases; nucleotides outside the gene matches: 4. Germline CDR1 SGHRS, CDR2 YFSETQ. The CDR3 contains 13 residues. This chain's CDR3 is CASRNAGADTQYF. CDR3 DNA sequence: TGCGCCAGCAGGAACGCGGGAGCAGATACGCAGTATTTT.

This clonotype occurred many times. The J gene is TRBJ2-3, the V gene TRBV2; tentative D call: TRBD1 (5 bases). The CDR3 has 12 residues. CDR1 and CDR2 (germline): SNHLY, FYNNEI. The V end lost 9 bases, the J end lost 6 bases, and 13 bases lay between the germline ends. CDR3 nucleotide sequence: TGTGCCAGTTCCCAGGGTCAGGATACGCAGTATTTT. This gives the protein CASSQGQDTQYF.

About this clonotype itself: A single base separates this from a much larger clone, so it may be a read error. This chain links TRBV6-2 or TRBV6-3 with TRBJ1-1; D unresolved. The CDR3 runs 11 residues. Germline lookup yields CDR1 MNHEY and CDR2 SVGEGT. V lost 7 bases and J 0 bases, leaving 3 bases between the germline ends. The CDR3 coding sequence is TGTGCCAGCACTATGAACACTGAAGCTTTCTTT. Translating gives CASTMNTEAFF.

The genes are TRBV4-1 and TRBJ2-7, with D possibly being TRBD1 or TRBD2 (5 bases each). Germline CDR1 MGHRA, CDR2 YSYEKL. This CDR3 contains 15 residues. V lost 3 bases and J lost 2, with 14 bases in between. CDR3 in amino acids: CASSQETAATYEQYF. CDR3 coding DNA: TGCGCCAGCAGCCAGGAGACAGCGGCAACCTACGAGCAGTACTTC.

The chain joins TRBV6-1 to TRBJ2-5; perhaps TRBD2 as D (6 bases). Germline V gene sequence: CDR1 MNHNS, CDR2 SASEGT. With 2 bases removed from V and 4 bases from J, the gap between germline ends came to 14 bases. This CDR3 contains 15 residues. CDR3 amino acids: CASSEFLRRGETQYF. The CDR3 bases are TGTGCCAGCAGTGAATTCTTACGGAGGGGAGAGACCCAGTACTTC.

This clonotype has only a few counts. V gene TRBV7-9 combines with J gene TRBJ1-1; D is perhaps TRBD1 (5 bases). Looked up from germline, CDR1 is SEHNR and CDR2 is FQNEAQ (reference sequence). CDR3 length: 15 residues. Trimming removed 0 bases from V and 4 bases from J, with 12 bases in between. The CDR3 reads CASSLAQGGITEAFF. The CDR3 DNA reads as TGTGCCAGCAGCTTAGCCCAGGGAGGAATCACTGAAGCTTTCTTT.

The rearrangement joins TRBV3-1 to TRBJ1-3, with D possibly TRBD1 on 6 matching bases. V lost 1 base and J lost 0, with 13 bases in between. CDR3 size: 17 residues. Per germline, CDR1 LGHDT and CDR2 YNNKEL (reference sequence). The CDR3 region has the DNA TGTGCCAGCAGCCAAGGCCTACAGGGACACTCTGGAAACACCATATATTTT. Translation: CASSQGLQGHSGNTIYF.

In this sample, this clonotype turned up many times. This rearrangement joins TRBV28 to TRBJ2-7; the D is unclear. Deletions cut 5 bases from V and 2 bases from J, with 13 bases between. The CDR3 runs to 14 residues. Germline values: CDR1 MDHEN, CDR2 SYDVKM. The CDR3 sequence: CASSAQPIAYEQYF. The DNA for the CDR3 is TGTGCCAGCAGTGCTCAGCCTATAGCCTACGAGCAGTACTTC.

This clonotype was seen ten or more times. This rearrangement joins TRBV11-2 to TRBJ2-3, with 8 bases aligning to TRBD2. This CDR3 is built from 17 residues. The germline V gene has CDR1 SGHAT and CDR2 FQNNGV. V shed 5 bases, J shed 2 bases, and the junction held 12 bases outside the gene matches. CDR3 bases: TGTGCCAGCAGCCTCCAGGCCGGGACTAGGTACACAGATACGCAGTATTTT. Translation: CASSLQAGTRYTDTQYF.

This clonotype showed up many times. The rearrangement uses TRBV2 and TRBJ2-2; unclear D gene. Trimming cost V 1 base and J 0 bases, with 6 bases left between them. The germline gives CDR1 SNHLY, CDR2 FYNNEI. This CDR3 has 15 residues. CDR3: CASSEEGANTGELFF. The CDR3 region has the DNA TGTGCCAGCAGTGAAGAGGGTGCGAACACCGGGGAGCTGTTTTTT.

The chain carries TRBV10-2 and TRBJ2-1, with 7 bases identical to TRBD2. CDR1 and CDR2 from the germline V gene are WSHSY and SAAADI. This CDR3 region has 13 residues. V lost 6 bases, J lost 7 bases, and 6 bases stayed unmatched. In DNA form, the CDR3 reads TGCGCCAGCAGCGGCGGGAGTAGGAATGAGCAGTTCTTC. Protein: CASSGGSRNEQFF.

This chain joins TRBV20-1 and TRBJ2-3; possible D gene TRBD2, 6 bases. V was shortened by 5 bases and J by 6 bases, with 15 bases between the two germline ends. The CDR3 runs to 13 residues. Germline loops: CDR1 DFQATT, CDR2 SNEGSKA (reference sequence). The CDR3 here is CSAWTAGPDTQYF. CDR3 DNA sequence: TGCAGTGCTTGGACCGCGGGGCCCGATACGCAGTATTTT.

The CDR3 loop reads CASTTGGDQPQHF. CDR3 DNA sequence: TGTGCCAGCACCACAGGGGGGGATCAGCCCCAGCATTTT. The chain uses TRBV6-1 and TRBJ1-5, with TRBD1 matching over 8 bases. The V and J ends lost 7 bases and 5 bases, in that order; junction bases with no gene match: 4. CDR1 MNHNS and CDR2 SASEGT come from the germline V gene. The CDR3 runs 13 residues.

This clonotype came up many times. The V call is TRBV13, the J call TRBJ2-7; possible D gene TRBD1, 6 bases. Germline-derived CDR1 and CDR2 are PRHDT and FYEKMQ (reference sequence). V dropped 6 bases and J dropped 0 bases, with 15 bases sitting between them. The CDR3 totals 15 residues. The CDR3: CASSAGTSYSYEQYF. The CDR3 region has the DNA TGTGCCAGCAGTGCTGGGACATCATACTCCTACGAGCAGTACTTC.

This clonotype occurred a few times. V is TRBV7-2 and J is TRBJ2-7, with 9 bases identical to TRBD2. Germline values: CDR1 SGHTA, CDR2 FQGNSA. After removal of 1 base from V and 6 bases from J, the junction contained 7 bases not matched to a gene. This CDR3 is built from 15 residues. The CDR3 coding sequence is TGTGCCAGCAGCTTAGTTAGCGGGAGTTCGCCCGAGCAGTACTTC. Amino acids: CASSLVSGSSPEQYF.